Below, 4 T cell receptor beta chains from the same sample are listed, as sequenced in a study of cytomegalovirus exposure and HLA in healthy donors. Data came from immunoSEQ multiplex PCR; TCRdb stores just in-frame clones and leaves some out. There are under 150,000 clones in the sample; roughly 86% occur only once, and 8.7% lies in the top ten. The sequencing sample was made of PBMCs. All receptors derive from a man younger than 35 in good health and CMV-seropositive.

This clone has only a few counts. The V gene is TRBV5-1, the J gene TRBJ1-2; 9 bases agree with TRBD1. The V gene's germline CDR1 is SGHRS and CDR2 YFSETQ. V shed 2 bases and J 4 bases; nucleotides not matched to a gene: 9. CDR3 length: 16 residues. The CDR3 DNA reads as TGCGCCAGCAGCTTAGACCGGGGGGACAGGGCCTATGGCTACACCTTC. Amino acids: CASSLDRGDRAYGYTF.

This clone turned up a few times. J is TRBJ1-1 and V is TRBV10-3; no clear D. This CDR3 spans 14 amino acids. With 7 bases removed from V and 0 bases from J, the gap between germline ends came to 12 bases. The germline CDR1 and CDR2 sequences are ENHRY and SYGVKD. CDR3 loop: CAITSSGLNTEAFF. The CDR3 nucleotides read TGTGCCATCACCTCCTCAGGCCTGAACACTGAAGCTTTCTTT.

This chain joins TRBV4-2 and TRBJ2-1; D is ambiguous. Germline-derived CDR1 and CDR2 are LGHNA and YNFKEQ. The CDR3 has 15 amino acids. The V and J ends lost 1 base and 5 bases respectively, with 12 bases between them. The CDR3 loop reads CASSQVLETNNEQFF. CDR3 nucleotide sequence: TGTGCCAGCAGCCAAGTCCTGGAGACCAACAATGAGCAGTTCTTC.

J is TRBJ1-3 and V is TRBV19, with D unclear. CDR3 size: 14 residues. The V gene lost 3 bases and the J gene lost 2 bases, with 8 bases spanning the gap. Looked up from germline, CDR1 is LNHDA and CDR2 is SQIVND (reference sequence). The CDR3 DNA sequence: TGTGCCAGTAGTATTAACAACGCTGGAAACACCATATATTTT. Residues: CASSINNAGNTIYF.